The present T cell receptor beta chain was sequenced within a study of CD8 T cells in Susac syndrome. While CD8+ and CD4+ T cells were isolated negatively, TEMRA cells were enriched by FACS. RNA in amounts of roughly 0.5 to 1 ug was reverse transcribed with random hexamers. The method of amplification for TCR beta CDR3 was immunoSEQ multiplex PCR, covering 54 Vbeta and 13 Jbeta. Each CDR3 protein is one row after TCRdb ran MiXCR on the immunoSEQ multiplex PCR reads. The table lists about 140,000 distinct CDR3 sequences, about 95% of them singletons. Germline V gene lookup returns CDR1 SGDLS and CDR2 YYNGEE. V was clipped by 0 bases and J by 6 bases, with 20 bases between them. The CDR3 runs 17 residues.

The sample consisted of CD4+ T cells from PBMCs. This clonotype originated in a human donor with multiple sclerosis. V usage is TRBV9 and J usage is TRBJ2-3; tentatively, D is TRBD2 (7 bases). The CDR3 coding sequence is TGTGCCAGCAGCGTAGACCCGACGGGGGGCCCCAGGGATACGCAGTATTTT. This sequence encodes CASSVDPTGGPRDTQYF.